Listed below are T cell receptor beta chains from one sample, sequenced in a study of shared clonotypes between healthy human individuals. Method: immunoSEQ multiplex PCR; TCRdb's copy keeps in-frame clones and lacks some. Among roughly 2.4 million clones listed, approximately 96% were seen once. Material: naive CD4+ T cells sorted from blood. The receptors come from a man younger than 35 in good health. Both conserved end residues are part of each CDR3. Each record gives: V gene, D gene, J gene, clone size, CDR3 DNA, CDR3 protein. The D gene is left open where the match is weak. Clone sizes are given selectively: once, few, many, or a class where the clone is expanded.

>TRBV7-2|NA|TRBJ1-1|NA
TGTGCCAGCAGCTTAGCAGGGTACGAAAGAGAAGCTTTCTTT
CASSLAGYEREAFF
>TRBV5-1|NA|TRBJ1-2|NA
TGCGCCAGCCGGAAGGGGGACACAGCAGGGCGCGGCTACACCTTC
CASRKGDTAGRGYTF
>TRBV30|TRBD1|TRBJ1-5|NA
TGTGCCTGGAGCGCCGGGACAGACCCCTCTCGGCCCCAGCATTTT
CAWSAGTDPSRPQHF
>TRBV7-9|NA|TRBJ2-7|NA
TGTGCCAGCTCACAAAACAGGGACTCCTACGAGCAGTACTTC
CASSQNRDSYEQYF
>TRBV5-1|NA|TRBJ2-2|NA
TGCGCCAGCAGCTTACCATTCACCGGGGAGCTGTTTTTT
CASSLPFTGELFF
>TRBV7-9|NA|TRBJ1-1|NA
TGTGCCAGCAGCTTAGCGGGGCCCGAGGCCACTGAAGCTTTCTTT
CASSLAGPEATEAFF
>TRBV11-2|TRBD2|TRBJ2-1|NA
TGTGCCAGCAGCTTATTTAGCGGGACGGTTGTCAATGAGCAGTTCTTC
CASSLFSGTVVNEQFF
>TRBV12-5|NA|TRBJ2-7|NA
TGTGCTAGTGGTAGAGGGACAACCCAGTACTTC
CASGRGTTQYF
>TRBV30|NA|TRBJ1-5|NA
TGTGCCTGGAGTGGGGTGAATCAGCCCCAGCATTTT
CAWSGVNQPQHF
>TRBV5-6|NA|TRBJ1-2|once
TGTGCCAGCAGCTTCCAAATGAGGGACGCGGACTATGGCTACACCTTC
CASSFQMRDADYGYTF